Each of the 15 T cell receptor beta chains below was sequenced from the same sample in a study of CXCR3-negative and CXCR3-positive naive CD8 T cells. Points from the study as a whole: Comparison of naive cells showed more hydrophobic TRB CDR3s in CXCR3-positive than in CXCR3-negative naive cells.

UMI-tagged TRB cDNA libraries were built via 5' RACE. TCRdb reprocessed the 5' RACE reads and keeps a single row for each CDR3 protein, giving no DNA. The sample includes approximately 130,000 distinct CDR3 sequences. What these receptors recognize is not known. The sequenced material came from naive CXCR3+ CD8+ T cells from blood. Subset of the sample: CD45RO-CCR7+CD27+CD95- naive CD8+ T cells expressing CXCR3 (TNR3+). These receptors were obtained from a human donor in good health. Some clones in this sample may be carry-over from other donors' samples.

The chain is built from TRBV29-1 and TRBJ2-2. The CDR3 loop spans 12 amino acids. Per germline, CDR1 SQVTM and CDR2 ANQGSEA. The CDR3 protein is CSVEGNTGELFF.

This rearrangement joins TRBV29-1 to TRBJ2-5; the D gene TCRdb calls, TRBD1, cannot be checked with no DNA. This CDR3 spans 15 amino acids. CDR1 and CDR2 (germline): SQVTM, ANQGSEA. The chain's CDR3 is CSVEDLGTEQETQYF.

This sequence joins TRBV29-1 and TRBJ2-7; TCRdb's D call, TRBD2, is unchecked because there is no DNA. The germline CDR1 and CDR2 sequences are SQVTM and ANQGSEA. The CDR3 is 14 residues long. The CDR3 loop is CSVLTSASSYEQYF.

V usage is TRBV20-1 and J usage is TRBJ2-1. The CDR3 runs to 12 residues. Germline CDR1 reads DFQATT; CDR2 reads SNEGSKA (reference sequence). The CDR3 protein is CSAREGNNEQFF.

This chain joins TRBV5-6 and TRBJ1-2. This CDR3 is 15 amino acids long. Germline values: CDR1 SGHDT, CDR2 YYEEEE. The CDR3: CASSFLRQSNYGYTF.

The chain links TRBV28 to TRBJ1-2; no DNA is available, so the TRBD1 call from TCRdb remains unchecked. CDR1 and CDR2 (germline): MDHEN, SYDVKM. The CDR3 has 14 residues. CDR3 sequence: CASNPGQSFYGYTF.

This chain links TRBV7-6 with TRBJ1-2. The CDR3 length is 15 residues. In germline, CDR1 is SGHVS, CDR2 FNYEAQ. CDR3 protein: CASSLGSGLGYGYTF. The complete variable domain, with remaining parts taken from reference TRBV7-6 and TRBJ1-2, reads GAGVSQSPRYKVTKRGQDVALRCDPISGHVSLYWYRQALGQGPEFLTYFNYEAQQDKSGLPNDRFSAERPEGSISTLTIQRTEQRDSAMYRCASSLGSGLGYGYTFGSGTRLTVV.

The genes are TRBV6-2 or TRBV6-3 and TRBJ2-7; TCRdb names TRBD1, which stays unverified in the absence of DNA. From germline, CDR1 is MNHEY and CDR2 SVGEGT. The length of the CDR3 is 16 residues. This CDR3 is CASSYSRGTGHYEQYF.

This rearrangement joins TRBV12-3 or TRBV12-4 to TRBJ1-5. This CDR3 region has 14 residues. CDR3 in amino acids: CASSPMTTYQPQHF.

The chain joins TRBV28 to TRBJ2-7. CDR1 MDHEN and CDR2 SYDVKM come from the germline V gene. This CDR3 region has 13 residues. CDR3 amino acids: CASSFSGPYEQYF.

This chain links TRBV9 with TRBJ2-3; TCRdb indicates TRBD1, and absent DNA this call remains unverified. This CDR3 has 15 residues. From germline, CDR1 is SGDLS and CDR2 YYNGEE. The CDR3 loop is CASSDGQGLSDTQYF.

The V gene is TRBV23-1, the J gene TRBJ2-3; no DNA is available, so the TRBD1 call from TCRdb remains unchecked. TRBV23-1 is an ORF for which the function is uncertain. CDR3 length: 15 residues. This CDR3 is CASSPSHRVPDTQYF.

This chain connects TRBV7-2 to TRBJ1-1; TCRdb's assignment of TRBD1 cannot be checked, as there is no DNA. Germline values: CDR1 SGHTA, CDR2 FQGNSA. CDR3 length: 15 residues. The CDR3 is CASSPDTGLDTEAFF. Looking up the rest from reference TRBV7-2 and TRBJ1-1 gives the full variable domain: GAGVSQSPSNKVTEKGKDVELRCDPISGHTALYWYRQSLGQGLEFLIYFQGNSAPDKSGLPSDRFSAERTGGSVSTLTIQRTQQEDSAVYLCASSPDTGLDTEAFFGQGTRLTVV.

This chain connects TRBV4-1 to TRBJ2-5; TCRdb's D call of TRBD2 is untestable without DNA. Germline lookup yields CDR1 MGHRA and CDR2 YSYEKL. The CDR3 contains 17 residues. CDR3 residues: CASSHDSPSGGEETQYF.

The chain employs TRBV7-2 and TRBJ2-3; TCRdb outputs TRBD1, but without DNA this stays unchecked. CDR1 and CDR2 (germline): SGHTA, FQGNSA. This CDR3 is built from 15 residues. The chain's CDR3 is CASSQTGGSTDTQYF.